The clone carrying this T cell receptor (beta chain) has more than one count but fewer than ten. This sample was included in a study of blood T cells in healthy people across ages. The germline V gene has CDR1 LGHNA and CDR2 YSLEER. The CDR3 spans 14 residues. The germline V and J ends were trimmed by 1 base and 5 bases, with 12 bases remaining between them. The use of a sample-barcoded 5' primer and a J-beta primer mix characterized a second PCR of about 7 to 12 cycles. Each CDR3 protein is one row after TCRdb ran MiXCR on the 5' RACE reads. The sample lists some 1,800,000 distinct CDR3 sequences, 30% to 40% occurring once.

V usage is TRBV4-3 and J usage is TRBJ2-7; possible D gene TRBD2, 5 bases. Sequencing was done on a sample of blood. This clonotype was obtained from a human donor in good health. The CDR3 DNA follows: TGCGCCAGCAGCCAAGGAGGGCGGCTCCACGAGCAGTACTTC. As protein: CASSQGGRLHEQYF.